The subject of this entry is one TCR beta chain. Its antigen is currently unknown. Produced via immunoSEQ multiplex PCR; TCRdb's table is partial and in-frame only. The repertoire holds roughly 9,100 clones, with roughly 77% as singletons. Repertoires were sampled repeatedly during chemoradiotherapy. The sample belongs to a study of chemoradiotherapy in HPV16-positive cancers. Study in general: Candidate HPV-specific clones and shared TCR motifs came from two HPV16-positive patients. Study-wide results and limits: HPV-responsive T-cell expansion during chemoradiotherapy was linked to improved recurrence-free survival in HPV16-positive patients. Non-HPV-specific T cells did not expand in tumors during treatment, whereas candidate HPV-specific clones and E7-related motifs did.

Germline V gene sequence: CDR1 MDHEN, CDR2 SYDVKM. Trimming at V came to 5 bases and at J to 3 bases, leaving 7 bases not matched to a gene. This CDR3 spans 15 amino acids. The chain employs TRBV28 and TRBJ1-5; 7 bases line up with TRBD1. The clonotype originates from a human donor with HPV-associated anogenital cancer. The material was obtained from a patient who underwent chemoradiotherapy. Here the CDR3 reads CASSPQGTNNQPQHF. CDR3 in DNA: TGTGCCAGCAGTCCACAGGGGACGAACAATCAGCCCCAGCATTTT. Combining the CDR3 with reference TRBV28 and TRBJ1-5 gives the whole variable domain DVKVTQSSRYLVKRTGEKVFLECVQDMDHENMFWYRQDPGLGLRLIYFSYDVKMKEKGDIPEGYSVSREKKERFSLILESASTNQTSMYLCASSPQGTNNQPQHFGDGTRLSIL.